Listed here are 10 T cell receptor beta chains from one sample, sequenced in a study of cytomegalovirus exposure and HLA in healthy donors. 60 Vbeta and 13 Jbeta primers were used in PCR. Produced via immunoSEQ multiplex PCR; TCRdb's table is partial and in-frame only. The repertoire holds around 140,000 clones, roughly 70% seen once, with less than 5% in the top ten. Sample: PBMCs. The receptors shown here come from a man aged 45-60 years in good health and CMV-seropositive.

The gene calls are TRBV29-1 and TRBJ2-7, with TRBD1 matching over 10 bases. Losses at the gene ends were 6 bases for V and 1 base for J; bases not matched to a gene: 6. Germline CDR1 is SQVTM and CDR2 is ANQGSEA. This CDR3 has 14 residues. CDR3 nucleotides: TGCAGCGTAGCCGGGACAGGGGCTTCCTACGAGCAGTACTTC. This gives the protein CSVAGTGASYEQYF.

The sample holds one count of this clone. The rearrangement joins TRBV14 to TRBJ2-1; the match to TRBD2 covers 8 bases. V was pared by 3 bases and J by 5 bases, with 9 bases of the junction left unmatched. The CDR3 consists of 16 residues. Germline V gene data show CDR1 as SGHDN and CDR2 as FVKESK. The CDR3 nucleotides read TGTGCCAGCAGCCATAGCAAGAGCGGGGGTAACAATGAGCAGTTCTTC. This encodes CASSHSKSGGNNEQFF.

The chain is built from TRBV27 and TRBJ2-4, with 7 positions matching TRBD2. The CDR3 is 14 amino acids. Unmatched junction bases numbered 2, after V lost 3 bases and J lost 3 bases. Germline CDR1 is MNHEY and CDR2 is SMNVEV (reference sequence). The CDR3 reads CASSFRGDKNIQYF. Written as DNA, the CDR3 is TGTGCCAGCAGTTTCCGGGGGGACAAAAACATTCAGTACTTC.

This chain uses TRBV19 with TRBJ2-7; TRBD2 is a possible D gene (5 bases). V was pared by 9 bases and J by 0 bases, with 15 bases between. CDR1 and CDR2 (germline): LNHDA, SQIVND (reference sequence). The length of the CDR3 is 14 residues. In nucleotides, the CDR3 is TGTGCCAGCCGACTATCGGGCAGCTCCTACGAGCAGTACTTC. Its translation is CASRLSGSSYEQYF.

V gene TRBV7-2 combines with J gene TRBJ1-2; D is perhaps TRBD1 (5 bases). V gave up 1 base and J gave up 4 bases, with 10 bases separating them. Germline values: CDR1 SGHTA, CDR2 FQGNSA. The length of the CDR3 is 14 residues. The CDR3 DNA sequence: TGTGCCAGCAGCTTAGAGGAGGGGTCCTATGGCTACACCTTC. This gives the protein CASSLEEGSYGYTF.

This chain links TRBV7-9 with TRBJ2-7; 11 nucleotides match TRBD1. There are 14 residues in the CDR3. Germline V gives CDR1 SEHNR, CDR2 FQNEAQ (reference sequence). The J segment lost 6 bases and the V segment lost 3 bases, leaving 4 bases of the junction unmatched. This CDR3 is CASSFGQGAAEQYF. The CDR3 DNA reads TGTGCCAGCAGCTTTGGACAGGGGGCAGCCGAGCAGTACTTC.

This chain connects TRBV6-5 to TRBJ2-1; possible D gene TRBD2, 5 bases. V dropped 10 bases and J dropped 7 bases, with 20 bases sitting between them. CDR1 is MNHEY, CDR2 SVGAGI, per germline. The CDR3 is 14 amino acids. CDR3 sequence reads: CANQDQSGSNEQFF. The CDR3 coding sequence is TGTGCCAACCAGGACCAGTCGGGGAGTAATGAGCAGTTCTTC.

CDR3 nucleotides: TGTGCCAGCAGCCCTCGGGACACCCGGTACTATGGCTACACCTTC. It codes for CASSPRDTRYYGYTF. The gene calls are TRBV11-2 and TRBJ1-2, with D possibly being TRBD1 (6 bases). Germline V gene data show CDR1 as SGHAT and CDR2 as FQNNGV. Trimming removed 5 bases from V and 3 bases from J, with 16 bases in between. The length of the CDR3 is 15 residues.

This clone was recorded a few times. The CDR3 sequence: CASSPPEGRDTGELFF. Written as DNA, the CDR3 is TGTGCCAGCTCACCACCGGAGGGACGGGACACCGGGGAGCTGTTTTTT. The chain links TRBV18 to TRBJ2-2; D might be TRBD2 (6 bases). The CDR3 is made up of 16 amino acids. The V end was cut by 0 bases, the J end by 3 bases, with 11 bases between. Germline V gene data show CDR1 as KGHSH and CDR2 as LQKENI.

Regarding this clone: Sequence at one end of the junction differs from germline and may be a read error. The gene calls are TRBV7-7 and TRBJ2-3, with D possibly TRBD1 on 5 matching bases. Germline V gene data show CDR1 as SSHAT and CDR2 as FNYEAQ (reference sequence). CDR3 length equals 15 residues. Here the CDR3 reads CASSLSDSSTDTQYF. CDR3 in DNA: TGTGCTAGCAGCTTAAGCGACAGCAGCACAGATACGCAGTATTTT.